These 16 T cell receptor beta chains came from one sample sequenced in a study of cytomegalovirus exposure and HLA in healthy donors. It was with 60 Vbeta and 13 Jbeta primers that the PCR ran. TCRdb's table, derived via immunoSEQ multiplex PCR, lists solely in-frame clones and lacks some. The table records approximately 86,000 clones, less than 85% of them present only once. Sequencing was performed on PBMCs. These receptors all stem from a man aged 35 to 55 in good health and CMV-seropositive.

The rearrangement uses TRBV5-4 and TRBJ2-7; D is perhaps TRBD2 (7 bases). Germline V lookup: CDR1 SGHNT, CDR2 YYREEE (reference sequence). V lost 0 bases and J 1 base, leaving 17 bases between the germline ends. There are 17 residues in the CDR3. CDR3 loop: CASSLAGGRGRSYEQYF. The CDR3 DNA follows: TGTGCCAGCAGCTTGGCCGGGGGGCGGGGGCGTTCCTACGAGCAGTACTTC.

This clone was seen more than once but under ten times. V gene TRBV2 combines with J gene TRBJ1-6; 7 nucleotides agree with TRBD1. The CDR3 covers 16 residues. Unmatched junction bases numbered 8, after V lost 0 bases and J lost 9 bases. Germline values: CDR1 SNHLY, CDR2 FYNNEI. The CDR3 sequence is CASSEAALGGGSPLHF. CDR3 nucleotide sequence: TGTGCCAGCAGTGAAGCGGCTTTAGGGGGCGGTTCACCCCTCCACTTT.

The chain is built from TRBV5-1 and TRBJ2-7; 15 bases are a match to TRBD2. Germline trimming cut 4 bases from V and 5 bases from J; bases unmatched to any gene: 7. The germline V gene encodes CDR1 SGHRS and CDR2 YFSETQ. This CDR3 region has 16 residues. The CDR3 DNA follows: TGCGCCAGCAGCCCCGGGACTAGCGGGGGGAAAGACGAGCAGTACTTC. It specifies CASSPGTSGGKDEQYF. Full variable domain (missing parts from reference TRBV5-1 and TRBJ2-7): KAGVTQTPRYLIKTRGQQVTLSCSPISGHRSVSWYQQTPGQGLQFLFEYFSETQRNKGNFPGRFSGRQFSNSRSEMNVSTLELGDSALYLCASSPGTSGGKDEQYFGPGTRLTVT.

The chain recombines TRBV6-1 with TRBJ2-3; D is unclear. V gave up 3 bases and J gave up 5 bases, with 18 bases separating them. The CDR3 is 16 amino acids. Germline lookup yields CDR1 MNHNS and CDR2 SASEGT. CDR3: CASSEAVAHNIDTQYF. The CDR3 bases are TGTGCCAGCAGTGAGGCGGTAGCCCACAACATAGATACGCAGTATTTT.

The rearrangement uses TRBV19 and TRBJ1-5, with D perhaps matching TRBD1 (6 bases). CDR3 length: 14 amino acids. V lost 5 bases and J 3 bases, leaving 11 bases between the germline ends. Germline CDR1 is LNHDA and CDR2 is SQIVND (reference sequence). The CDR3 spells CASSGRGSNQPQHF. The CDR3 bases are TGTGCCAGTAGTGGCAGGGGATCCAATCAGCCCCAGCATTTT.

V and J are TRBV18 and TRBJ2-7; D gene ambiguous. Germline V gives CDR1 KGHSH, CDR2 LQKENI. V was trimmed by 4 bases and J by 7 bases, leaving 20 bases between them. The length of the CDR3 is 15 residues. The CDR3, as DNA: TGTGCCAGCTCACTGCAAAAACTGGGCTCTGGAGAGCAGTACTTC. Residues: CASSLQKLGSGEQYF.

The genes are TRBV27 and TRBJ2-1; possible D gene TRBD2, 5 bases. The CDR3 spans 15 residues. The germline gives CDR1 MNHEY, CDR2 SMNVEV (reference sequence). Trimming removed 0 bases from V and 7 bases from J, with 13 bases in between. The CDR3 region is CASSLSRRGANEQFF. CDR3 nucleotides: TGTGCCAGCAGTTTATCACGTCGGGGAGCAAATGAGCAGTTCTTC.

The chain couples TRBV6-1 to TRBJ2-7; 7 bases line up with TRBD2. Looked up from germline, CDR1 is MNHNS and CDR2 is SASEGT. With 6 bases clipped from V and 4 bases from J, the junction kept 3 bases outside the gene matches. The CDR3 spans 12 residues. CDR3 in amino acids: CASRDGRYEQYF. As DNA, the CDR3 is TGTGCCAGCAGGGACGGGAGGTACGAGCAGTACTTC.

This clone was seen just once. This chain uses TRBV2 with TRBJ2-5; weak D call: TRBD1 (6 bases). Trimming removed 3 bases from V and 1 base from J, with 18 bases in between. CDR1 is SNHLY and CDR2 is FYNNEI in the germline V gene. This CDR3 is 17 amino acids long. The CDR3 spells CASSDYRDKKLQETQYF. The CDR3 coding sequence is TGTGCCAGCAGTGATTACAGGGATAAGAAACTCCAAGAGACCCAGTACTTC.

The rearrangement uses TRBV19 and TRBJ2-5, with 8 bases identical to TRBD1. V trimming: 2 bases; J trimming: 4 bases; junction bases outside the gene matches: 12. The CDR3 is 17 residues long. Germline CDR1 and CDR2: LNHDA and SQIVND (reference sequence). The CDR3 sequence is CASSINRGQGRGETQYF. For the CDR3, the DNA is TGTGCCAGTAGTATAAACAGAGGACAGGGACGAGGAGAGACCCAGTACTTC.

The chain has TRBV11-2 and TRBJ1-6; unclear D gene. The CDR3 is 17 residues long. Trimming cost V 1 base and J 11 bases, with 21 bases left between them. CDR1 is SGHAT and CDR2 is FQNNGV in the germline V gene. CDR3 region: CASSLGGGPLVQTPLHF. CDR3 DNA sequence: TGTGCCAGCAGCTTAGGCGGAGGACCCCTCGTTCAGACACCCCTCCACTTT.

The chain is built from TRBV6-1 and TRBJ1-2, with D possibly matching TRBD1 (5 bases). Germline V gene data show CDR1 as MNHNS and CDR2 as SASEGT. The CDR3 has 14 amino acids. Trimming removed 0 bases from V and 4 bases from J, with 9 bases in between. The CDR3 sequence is CASSEAGRVYGYTF. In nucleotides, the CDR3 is TGTGCCAGCAGTGAAGCGGGCAGGGTCTATGGCTACACCTTC.

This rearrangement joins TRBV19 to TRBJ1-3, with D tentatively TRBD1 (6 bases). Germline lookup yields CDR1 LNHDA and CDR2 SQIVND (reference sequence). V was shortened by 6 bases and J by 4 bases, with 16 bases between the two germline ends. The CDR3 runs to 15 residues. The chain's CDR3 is CASSDGTGPGNTIYF. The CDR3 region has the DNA TGTGCCAGTAGCGATGGCACAGGGCCCGGAAACACCATATATTTT.

The CDR3 is CASSIDRDYGYTF. The CDR3, as DNA: TGTGCCAGTAGTATAGACAGGGACTATGGCTACACCTTC. The chain has TRBV19 and TRBJ1-2; D perhaps matches TRBD1 (5 bases). Per the germline V gene, CDR1 is LNHDA and CDR2 is SQIVND (reference sequence). Deletions cut 0 bases from V and 3 bases from J, with 5 bases between. CDR3 length: 13 amino acids.

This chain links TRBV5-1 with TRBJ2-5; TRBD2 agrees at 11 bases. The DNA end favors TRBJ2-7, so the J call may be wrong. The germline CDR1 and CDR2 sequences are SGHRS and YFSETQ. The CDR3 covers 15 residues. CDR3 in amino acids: CASSTGLADTYEQYF. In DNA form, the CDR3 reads TGCGCCAGCAGCACGGGACTAGCGGATACCTACGAGCAGTACTTC.

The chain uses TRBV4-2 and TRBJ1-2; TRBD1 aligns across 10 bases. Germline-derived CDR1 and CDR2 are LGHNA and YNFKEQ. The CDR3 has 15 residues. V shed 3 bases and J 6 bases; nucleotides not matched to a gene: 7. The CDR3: CASSQGTGVWDGYTF. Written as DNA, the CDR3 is TGTGCCAGCAGCCAGGGGACAGGGGTATGGGATGGCTACACCTTC.